The sample holds a few counts of the clone carrying this T cell receptor (beta chain). A single record per CDR3 protein comes from TCRdb applying MiXCR to the RT-PCR reads. The data contain around 23,000 distinct CDR3 sequences, approximately 39% of them singletons. The data stem from a study of patients and donors after allogeneic stem cell transplantation. Trimming cost V 5 bases and J 7 bases; bases outside gene matches: 2. The germline CDR1 and CDR2 sequences are MNHEY and SVGAGI. The length of the CDR3 is 12 residues. Source material: blood, either unsorted or a sorted T cell fraction (not recorded which). This clonotype originated in a human donor who was either an allogeneic HSCT recipient or a stem cell or donor lymphocyte infusion donor (not recorded which). It is not recorded whose cells these are; they may come from a transplant donor. The chain joins TRBV6-5 to TRBJ1-5; 7 bases align to TRBD1. The CDR3 DNA is TGTGCCAGCAGTCCAGGGGGGCAGCCCCAGCATTTT. Translating it yields CASSPGGQPQHF.